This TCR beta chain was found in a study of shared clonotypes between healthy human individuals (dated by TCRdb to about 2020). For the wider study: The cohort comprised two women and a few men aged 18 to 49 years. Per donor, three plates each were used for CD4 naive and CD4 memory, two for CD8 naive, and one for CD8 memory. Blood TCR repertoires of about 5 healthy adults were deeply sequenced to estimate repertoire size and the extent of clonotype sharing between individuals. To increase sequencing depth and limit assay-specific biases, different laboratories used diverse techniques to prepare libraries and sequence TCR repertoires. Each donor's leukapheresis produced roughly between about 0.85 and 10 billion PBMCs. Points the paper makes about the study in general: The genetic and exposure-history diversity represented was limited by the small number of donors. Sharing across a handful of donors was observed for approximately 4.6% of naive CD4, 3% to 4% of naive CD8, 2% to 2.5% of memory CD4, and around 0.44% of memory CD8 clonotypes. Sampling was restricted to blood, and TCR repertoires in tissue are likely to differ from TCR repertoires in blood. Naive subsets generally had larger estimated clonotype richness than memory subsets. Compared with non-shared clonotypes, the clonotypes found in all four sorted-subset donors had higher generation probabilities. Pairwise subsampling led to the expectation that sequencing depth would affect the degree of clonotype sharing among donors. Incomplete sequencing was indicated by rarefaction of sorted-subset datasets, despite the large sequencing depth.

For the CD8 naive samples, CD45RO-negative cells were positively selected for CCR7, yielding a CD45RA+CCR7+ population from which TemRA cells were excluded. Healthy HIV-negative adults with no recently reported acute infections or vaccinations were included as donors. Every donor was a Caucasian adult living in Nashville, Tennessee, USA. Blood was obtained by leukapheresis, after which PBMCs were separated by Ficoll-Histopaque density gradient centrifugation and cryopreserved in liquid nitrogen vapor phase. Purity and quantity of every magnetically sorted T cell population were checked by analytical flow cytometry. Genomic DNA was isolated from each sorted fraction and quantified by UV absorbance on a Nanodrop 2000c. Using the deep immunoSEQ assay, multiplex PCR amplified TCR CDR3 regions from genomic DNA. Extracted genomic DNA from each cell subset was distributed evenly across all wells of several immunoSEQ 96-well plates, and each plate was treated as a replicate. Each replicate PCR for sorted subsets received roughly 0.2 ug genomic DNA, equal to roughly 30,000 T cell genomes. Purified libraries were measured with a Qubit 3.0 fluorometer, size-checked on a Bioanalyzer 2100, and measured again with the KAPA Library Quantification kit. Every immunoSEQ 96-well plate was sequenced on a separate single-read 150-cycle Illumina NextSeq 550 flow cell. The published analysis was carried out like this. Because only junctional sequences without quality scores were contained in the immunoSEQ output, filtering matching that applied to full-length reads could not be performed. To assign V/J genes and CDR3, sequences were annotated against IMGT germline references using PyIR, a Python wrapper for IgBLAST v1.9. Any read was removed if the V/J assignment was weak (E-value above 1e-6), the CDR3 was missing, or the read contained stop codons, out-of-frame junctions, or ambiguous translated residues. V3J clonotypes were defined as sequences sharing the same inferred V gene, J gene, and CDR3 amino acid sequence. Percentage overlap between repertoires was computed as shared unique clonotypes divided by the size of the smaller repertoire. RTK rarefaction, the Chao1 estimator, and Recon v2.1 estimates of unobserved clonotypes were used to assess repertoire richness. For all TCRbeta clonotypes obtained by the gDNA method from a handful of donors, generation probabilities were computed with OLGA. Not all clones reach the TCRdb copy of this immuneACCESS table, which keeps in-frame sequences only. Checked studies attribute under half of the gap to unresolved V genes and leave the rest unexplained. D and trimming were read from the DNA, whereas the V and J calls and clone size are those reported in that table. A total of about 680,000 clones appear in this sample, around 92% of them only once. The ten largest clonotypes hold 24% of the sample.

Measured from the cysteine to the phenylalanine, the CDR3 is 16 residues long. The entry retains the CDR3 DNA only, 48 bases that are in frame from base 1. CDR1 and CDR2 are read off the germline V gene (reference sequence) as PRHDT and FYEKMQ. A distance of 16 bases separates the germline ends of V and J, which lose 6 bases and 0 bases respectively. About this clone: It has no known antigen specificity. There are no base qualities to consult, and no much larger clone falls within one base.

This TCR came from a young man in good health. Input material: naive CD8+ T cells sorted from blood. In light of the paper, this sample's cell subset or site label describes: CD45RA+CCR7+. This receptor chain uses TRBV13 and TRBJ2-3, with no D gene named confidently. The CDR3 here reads CASSCPSLTSTDTQYF. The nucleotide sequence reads TGTGCCAGCAGTTGCCCTTCCCTGACTAGCACAGATACGCAGTATTTT.